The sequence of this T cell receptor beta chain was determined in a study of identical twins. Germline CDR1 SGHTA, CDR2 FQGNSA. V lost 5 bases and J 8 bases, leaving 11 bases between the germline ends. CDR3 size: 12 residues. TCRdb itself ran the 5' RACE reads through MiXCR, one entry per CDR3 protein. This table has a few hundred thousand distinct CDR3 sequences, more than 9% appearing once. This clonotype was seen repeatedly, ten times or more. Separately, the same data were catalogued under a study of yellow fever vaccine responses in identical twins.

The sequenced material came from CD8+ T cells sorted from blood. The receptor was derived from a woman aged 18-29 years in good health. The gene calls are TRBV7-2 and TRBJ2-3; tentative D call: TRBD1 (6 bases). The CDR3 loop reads CASSHRVLTQYF. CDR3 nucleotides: TGTGCCAGCAGCCACAGGGTTCTTACGCAGTATTTT.